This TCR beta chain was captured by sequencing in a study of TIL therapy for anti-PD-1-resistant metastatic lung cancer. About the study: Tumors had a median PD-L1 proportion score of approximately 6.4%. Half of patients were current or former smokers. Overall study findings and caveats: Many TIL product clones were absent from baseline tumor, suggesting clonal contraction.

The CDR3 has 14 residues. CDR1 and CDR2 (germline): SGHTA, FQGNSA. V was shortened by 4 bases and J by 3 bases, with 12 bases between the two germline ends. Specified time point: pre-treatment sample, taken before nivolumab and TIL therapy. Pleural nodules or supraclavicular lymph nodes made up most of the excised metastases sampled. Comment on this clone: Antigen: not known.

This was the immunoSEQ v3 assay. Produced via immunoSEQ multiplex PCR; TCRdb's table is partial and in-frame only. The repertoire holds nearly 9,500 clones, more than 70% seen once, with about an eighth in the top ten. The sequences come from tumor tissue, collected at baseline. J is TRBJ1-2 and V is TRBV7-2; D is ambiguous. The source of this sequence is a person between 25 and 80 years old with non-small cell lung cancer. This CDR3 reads CASSSAARDYGYTF. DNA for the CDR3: TGTGCCAGCAGCTCGGCAGCCCGGGACTATGGCTACACCTTC.